This entry lists 23 T cell receptor beta chains sequenced from one sample in a study of shared clonotypes between healthy human individuals. Terminally differentiated effector memory CD45RA+ cells were excluded by CCR7 positive selection of CD45RO-negative cells. Clones were sequenced by immunoSEQ multiplex PCR, and TCRdb holds only the in-frame ones, with some missing. Of a few hundred thousand clones listed, roughly 95% are singletons. The source material was naive CD8+ T cells sorted from blood. The receptors shown here come from a young woman in good health.

In its sample, this clone was seen a few times. The rearrangement uses TRBV18 and TRBJ1-2, with a weak D call TRBD1 (6 bases). The CDR3 runs to 15 residues. Germline values: CDR1 KGHSH, CDR2 LQKENI. V was cut by 6 bases and J by 4 bases, with 18 bases left in between. For the CDR3, the DNA is TGTGCCAGCTCTAATAGGGACACCGATTTCTATGGCTACACCTTC. This encodes CASSNRDTDFYGYTF.

The rearrangement uses TRBV4-1 and TRBJ2-3; 11 nucleotides agree with TRBD2. V shed 3 bases and J 2 bases; nucleotides not matched to a gene: 7. There are 17 residues in the CDR3. In germline, CDR1 is MGHRA, CDR2 YSYEKL. The DNA for the CDR3 is TGCGCCAGCAGCCACGAAACTAGCGGGAGATTCACAGATACGCAGTATTTT. Translating it yields CASSHETSGRFTDTQYF.

The chain uses TRBV5-4 and TRBJ1-1, with 7 bases that match TRBD1. V lost 2 bases to trimming and J lost 1 base; unmatched junction nucleotides: 5. Germline lookup yields CDR1 SGHNT and CDR2 YYREEE (reference sequence). The CDR3 sequence is 15 residues long. CDR3 DNA: TGTGCCAGCAGCTTCCAACAGGGGAGGAACACTGAAGCTTTCTTT. Its translation: CASSFQQGRNTEAFF.

The V call is TRBV28, the J call TRBJ2-7; 9 nucleotides line up with TRBD2. CDR1 is MDHEN and CDR2 is SYDVKM in the germline V gene. V was pared by 9 bases and J by 0 bases, with 6 bases of the junction left unmatched. The CDR3 has 14 amino acids. This CDR3 reads CARSSGRSSYEQYF. In DNA form, the CDR3 reads TGTGCCAGATCAAGCGGGAGGAGCTCCTACGAGCAGTACTTC.

V and J are TRBV28 and TRBJ1-5; D is possibly TRBD1 (6 bases). Trimming cost V 3 bases and J 1 base, with 16 bases left between them. Germline-derived CDR1 and CDR2 are MDHEN and SYDVKM. The CDR3 length is 17 residues. The CDR3 nucleotides are TGTGCCAGCAGTTTTCAGCCGGGGGCCGGGAGCAATCAGCCCCAGCATTTT. It yields the protein CASSFQPGAGSNQPQHF.

The V call is TRBV14, the J call TRBJ2-1; 10 bases align to TRBD2. This CDR3 region has 15 residues. V lost 4 bases and J lost 6; bases outside the gene matches: 6. CDR1 and CDR2 from the germline V gene are SGHDN and FVKESK. CDR3 nucleotides: TGTGCCAGCAGCCTGCTAGCGGGAGAGGGCAATGAGCAGTTCTTC. It codes for CASSLLAGEGNEQFF.

This chain uses TRBV19 with TRBJ1-1; D not resolved. V was cut by 0 bases and J by 6 bases, with 11 bases left in between. Germline-derived CDR1 and CDR2 are LNHDA and SQIVND (reference sequence). The CDR3 length is 14 residues. The CDR3 region is CASSIDLSGAEAFF. The CDR3, as DNA: TGTGCCAGTAGTATAGATCTATCGGGCGCTGAAGCTTTCTTT. The full variable domain, its missing parts supplied by reference TRBV19 and TRBJ1-1, is DGGITQSPKYLFRKEGQNVTLSCEQNLNHDAMYWYRQDPGQGLRLIYYSQIVNDFQKGDIAEGYSVSREKKESFPLTVTSAQKNPTAFYLCASSIDLSGAEAFFGQGTRLTVV.

The CDR3 sequence is CASSFRTPTYEQYF. In nucleotides, the CDR3 is TGTGCCAGCAGCTTTCGGACACCGACCTACGAGCAGTACTTC. The chain carries TRBV7-8 and TRBJ2-7, with a weak D call TRBD1 (5 bases). Germline-derived CDR1 and CDR2 are SGHVS and FQNEAQ. This CDR3 is 14 amino acids long. Trimming left V 3 bases short and J 2 bases short, with 11 bases between.

The chain recombines TRBV2 with TRBJ2-7; TRBD2 matches at 9 bases. V shed 8 bases and J 6 bases; nucleotides not matched to a gene: 5. Germline V lookup: CDR1 SNHLY, CDR2 FYNNEI. The CDR3 runs 12 residues. The CDR3 DNA sequence: TGTGCCAGCGGGGCGGGAGGGGCCGAGCAGTACTTC. Its protein product is CASGAGGAEQYF.

V is TRBV25-1 and J is TRBJ2-7; D is unclear. V dropped 3 bases and J dropped 1 base, with 4 bases sitting between them. The germline V gene has CDR1 MGHDK and CDR2 SYGVNS. The CDR3 spans 12 residues. In nucleotides, the CDR3 is TGTGCCAGCAGTGACAGGTCCTACGAGCAGTACTTC. Encoded protein: CASSDRSYEQYF.

V is TRBV28 and J is TRBJ1-1; 8 positions match TRBD1. The CDR3 is made up of 16 amino acids. V shed 6 bases, J shed 5 bases, and the junction held 14 bases outside the gene matches. Germline CDR1 is MDHEN and CDR2 is SYDVKM. The CDR3 DNA is TGTGCCAGCAGCCCTGGGGAACAGGGGGTCCGGACTGAAGCTTTCTTT. Protein sequence: CASSPGEQGVRTEAFF.

The V and J genes are TRBV5-4 and TRBJ2-7; 8 bases align to TRBD1. The CDR3 consists of 17 residues. Trimming removed 4 bases from V and 2 bases from J; junction bases left unmatched: 14. Looked up from germline, CDR1 is SGHNT and CDR2 is YYREEE (reference sequence). CDR3 nucleotide sequence: TGTGCCAGCAGCGGCAGTGGGGGTCAGGGGGCAACCTACGAGCAGTACTTC. Its translation is CASSGSGGQGATYEQYF.

The rearrangement uses TRBV30 and TRBJ2-1; 13 positions agree with TRBD2. V shed 4 bases, J shed 5 bases, and the junction held 14 bases outside the gene matches. CDR1 is GTSNPN and CDR2 is SVGIG in the germline V gene (reference sequence). This CDR3 comprises 18 residues. The CDR3 nucleotides read TGTGCCTGGAAGAGGACTAGCGGGAGTCAGGAAAACAACAATGAGCAGTTCTTC. Amino acids: CAWKRTSGSQENNNEQFF.

The rearrangement links TRBV11-3 to TRBJ2-3; 8 nucleotides align to TRBD2. V was pared by 5 bases and J by 6 bases, with 1 base of the junction left unmatched. The CDR3 length is 12 residues. Germline assignment: CDR1 SGHNT and CDR2 YENEEA. CDR3 protein: CASSGGGDTQYF. In DNA, the CDR3 is TGTGCCAGCAGCGGCGGGGGGGATACGCAGTATTTT.

The chain carries TRBV4-1 and TRBJ2-7; TRBD1 or TRBD2 may be the D gene (5 bases each). This CDR3 region has 14 residues. The ends were cut back, 0 bases at V and 6 bases at J, with 12 bases in the middle. Germline V lookup: CDR1 MGHRA, CDR2 YSYEKL. The CDR3 DNA reads TGCGCCAGCAGCCAAGAAGGAGAGGGGTTCGAGCAGTACTTC. Its protein product is CASSQEGEGFEQYF.

The chain carries TRBV27 and TRBJ2-7, with 7 positions matching TRBD1. The V and J ends lost 5 bases and 7 bases, in that order; junction bases with no gene match: 11. Germline V gene data show CDR1 as MNHEY and CDR2 as SMNVEV (reference sequence). The CDR3 is made up of 14 amino acids. The CDR3: CASSAYPGTAEQYF. The CDR3 DNA is TGTGCCAGCAGTGCATACCCCGGGACAGCGGAGCAGTACTTC.

V is TRBV19 and J is TRBJ2-1; D not certain. This CDR3 has 13 amino acids. The V gene lost 5 bases and the J gene lost 5 bases, with 10 bases spanning the gap. Germline loops: CDR1 LNHDA, CDR2 SQIVND (reference sequence). This CDR3 reads CASSHLLDNEQFF. CDR3 nucleotides: TGTGCCAGTAGTCATTTATTGGACAATGAGCAGTTCTTC.

The chain recombines TRBV19 with TRBJ1-1; D uncertain. This CDR3 is 13 amino acids long. V gave up 10 bases and J gave up 1 base, with 13 bases separating them. Germline-derived CDR1 and CDR2 are LNHDA and SQIVND (reference sequence). Here the CDR3 reads CATIDWGNTEAFF. The CDR3 DNA is TGTGCCACCATAGACTGGGGGAACACTGAAGCTTTCTTT.

This clone has a single count. The V and J genes are TRBV7-8 and TRBJ2-1, with D maybe TRBD1 (7 bases). Trimming pared 4 bases from V and 8 bases from J, leaving 9 bases between. Germline V gene data show CDR1 as SGHVS and CDR2 as FQNEAQ. The CDR3 totals 12 residues. The CDR3 spells CASSSRGDEQFF. DNA of the CDR3: TGTGCCAGCAGCTCCAGGGGGGATGAGCAGTTCTTC.

The V gene is TRBV5-1, the J gene TRBJ2-5; no clear D gene. CDR3 size: 14 residues. Germline-derived CDR1 and CDR2 are SGHRS and YFSETQ. Trimming stripped 0 bases from V and 1 base from J, with 7 bases between. The CDR3 sequence is CASSLVRVQETQYF. The CDR3, as DNA: TGCGCCAGCAGCTTGGTCCGGGTCCAAGAGACCCAGTACTTC.

Concerning this clone: Other DNA sequences in the same sample also yield this CDR3. This rearrangement joins TRBV7-9 to TRBJ2-7, with TRBD1 as a possible D gene (6 bases). The ends were cut back, 5 bases at V and 3 bases at J, with 11 bases in the middle. CDR1 is SEHNR and CDR2 is FQNEAQ in the germline V gene (reference sequence). CDR3 length equals 13 residues. For the CDR3, the DNA is TGTGCCAGCAGCCGGACAGTAAGCTACGAGCAGTACTTC. Residues: CASSRTVSYEQYF.

The J gene is TRBJ2-7, the V gene TRBV7-2; 7 bases map to TRBD1. After removal of 5 bases from V and 2 bases from J, the junction contained 12 bases not matched to a gene. This CDR3 contains 16 residues. Germline V gives CDR1 SGHTA, CDR2 FQGNSA. The CDR3 reads CASSPGQSEGTYEQYF. DNA for the CDR3: TGTGCCAGCAGCCCGGGACAGAGCGAGGGCACCTACGAGCAGTACTTC.

The chain recombines TRBV28 with TRBJ1-1; D remains unclear. Per the germline V gene, CDR1 is MDHEN and CDR2 is SYDVKM. The CDR3 has 15 residues. Trimming took 4 bases from V and 0 from J, leaving 12 bases between them. CDR3 residues: CASSSLTTMNTEAFF. The CDR3 coding sequence is TGTGCCAGCAGTTCCTTGACAACCATGAACACTGAAGCTTTCTTT. The whole variable domain, remainder taken from reference TRBV28 and TRBJ1-1, is DVKVTQSSRYLVKRTGEKVFLECVQDMDHENMFWYRQDPGLGLRLIYFSYDVKMKEKGDIPEGYSVSREKKERFSLILESASTNQTSMYLCASSSLTTMNTEAFFGQGTRLTVV.